This T cell receptor beta chain was identified during a study of blood T cell repertoires in COVID-19. Turning to the study itself: Both acute and convalescent COVID-19 samples were obtained from the United States, Italy and Spain. Sample material is recorded as cDNA or gDNA derived from T cells, B-cell-depleted T cells, or PBMCs.

This clone showed up just a few times. Per the original data handling: It was from reference gene primer amplification that nucleated cell counts were estimated. Using immunoSEQ multiplex PCR, the repertoire was profiled, and TCRdb retains in-frame clones only, with some absent. That table furnishes V, J and clone size, whereas the DNA furnished D and trimming. The data show approximately 430,000 clones, more than 80% seen once. The V gene end was trimmed by 4 bases and the J gene end by 6 bases; junction bases not matched to a gene: 7. The CDR3 covers 14 residues. Looked up from germline, CDR1 is SGHVS and CDR2 is FNYEAQ.

Sequenced: peripheral blood. The receptor's source is a woman aged 25 to 39 with active or convalescent COVID-19. The V and J genes are TRBV7-6 and TRBJ1-2; 8 bases map to TRBD1. The CDR3 nucleotides are TGTGCCAGCAGCTCCACCGACAGGGGAGATGGCTACACCTTC. Residues: CASSSTDRGDGYTF.